This paragraph reports one T cell receptor (beta chain). It lacks a known antigen. Within one base of it there is no much larger clone, and no base qualities were kept. The sample originates from a study of blood T cells in healthy people across ages (dated by TCRdb to between 2015 and 2017). Study-wide context: In model experiments, template switching captured roughly one uniquely barcoded TCR beta cDNA molecule for every two T cells. Using deep sequencing normalized with unique cDNA molecular identifiers, the study measured how TCR beta repertoire diversity changes with age. Four age groups were formed from the donors: young (average 16 years), middle-aged (approximately 39), aged (more than 55) and long-lived (roughly 88). To avoid experimental bias, donors of different ages were distributed randomly across sequencing lanes. Two additional independent replicas of 1 million unique cDNA reads from the same blood draw were analyzed for two donors (one aged 18 to 30 and one aged 80 or older). Overall study results and their limits: There was a strong correlation between observed TCR beta diversity and the percentage of naive T cells measured by flow cytometry. Donor CMV infection status was unknown, potentially confounding age-related changes in expanded clonotypes. Observed TCR beta diversity per million T cells fell roughly linearly with age, and a significant reduction was already apparent by age around 40. Bulk unsorted PBMC profiling prevented conclusive comparison of naive and antigen-experienced compartments. The long-lived group showed more naive CD4+ T cells, fewer expanded clones and increased TCR diversity than the aged group, suggesting age selection. Estimates of total diversity based on one million sequenced T cells were regarded as lower bounds and as underestimates.

CDR3 length: 10 amino acids, cysteine to phenylalanine. The sequence is cut down to CDR3 DNA, 30 bases in frame from base 1. The germline V gene encodes CDR1 KGHDR and CDR2 SFDVKD. The junction carries 8 bases between V and J, which are trimmed by 3 bases and 13 bases respectively. Libraries were prepared through 5' RACE. The instrument was an Illumina HiSeq 2500. A second PCR of about 7 to 12 cycles was run with a J-beta primer mix and a sample-barcoded 5' primer. A template-switch 5' adaptor carrying 12 random nucleotides introduced a unique molecular identifier onto each TCR beta cDNA molecule. Each sample yielded at least 2.5 million CDR3-containing paired-end reads. First-strand cDNA synthesis was performed from all RNA using the Mint cDNA synthesis kit, with priming by a TRBC-specific oligonucleotide. Following uracil-DNA glycosylase treatment, a first 18-cycle PCR with universal primers M1SS and BC2_uni_R was performed on all cDNA. Per the source publication's procedure: Normalization of each sample was performed by random selection of 1 million high-quality reads, each carrying a distinct molecular identifier. Reads with shared molecular identifiers were discarded instead of being binned into consensus sequences. CDR3 identification, clonotype clustering and error correction used MiTCR with a Q25 quality threshold and the strictest error-elimination algorithm. A nonparametric unseen species model with Euler transformation was used to estimate a lower bound on total TCR beta diversity. TCRdb cleaned the public reads at Q25 with fastp, built clones with MiXCR and kept in-frame beta chains. Each CDR3 protein gets just one entry, which takes the most common genes and DNA from the rows behind it. TCRdb's processing, not the authors' own work, is the source of the V and J calls. The sample profile shows about 750,000 distinct CDR3 sequences; around half of them were found once. About 42% of the sample is held by the ten biggest clonotypes.

The donors were a few dozen Caucasian individuals from Russia, aged about 6 to 100 years, who were systemically healthy. Approximately 9 milliliters of peripheral blood were collected from each donor into EDTA-treated Vacutainer tubes. Ficoll-Paque density-gradient centrifugation was used to isolate PBMCs, with at least 6.5 million per sample. Trizol reagent was used to extract total RNA from PBMCs, with at least 5 micrograms per sample. For every donor, flow cytometry on a PBMC aliquot measured the percentage of naive CD45RAhigh/CD27high T cells. The sequenced material came from blood. The V and J segments used are TRBV24-1 and TRBJ2-5; no D gene is confidently identified. The source is a man at least 80 years old in good health. The DNA sequence is given as TGTGCCACCAGTGATGGGAAATTGTACTTC. This codes for CATSDGKLYF.